A selection of T cell receptor beta chains follows, all from one sample in a study of blood T cell repertoires in COVID-19. Using immunoSEQ multiplex PCR, the repertoire was profiled, and TCRdb retains in-frame clones only, with some absent. The data hold approximately 350,000 clones, with around 92% observed a single time. Sequenced: peripheral blood. The receptors were sampled from a man in his forties with acute or convalescent COVID-19. Both conserved end residues are part of each CDR3. The D gene is left open where the match is weak. Rows may omit the clone size; those that give it use once, few, many or a size class.

J gene,V gene,clone size,D gene,CDR3 DNA,CDR3 protein
TRBJ2-2,TRBV5-6,NA,NA,TGTGCCAGCAGCTTGGCCGAGACACTCTCAAGGACCGGGGAGCTGTTTTTT,CASSLAETLSRTGELFF
TRBJ2-5,TRBV7-3,NA,TRBD1,TGTGCCAGCAGCTCGGGGGCAGGGGGCGAGGAGACCCAGTACTTC,CASSSGAGGEETQYF
TRBJ1-2,TRBV9,NA,NA,TGTGCCAGCAGCGGAATAACAGGGAACTATGGCTACACCTTC,CASSGITGNYGYTF
TRBJ2-3,TRBV19,once,TRBD2,TGTGCCAGTAGTAGACTAGCGGGGGGCATAACAGATACGCAGTATTTT,CASSRLAGGITDTQYF
TRBJ2-5,TRBV3-1/TRBV3-2,NA,NA,TGTGCCAGCAGCCAGGTAGAAGGGGTAGAGACCCAGTACTTC,CASSQVEGVETQYF
TRBJ2-7,TRBV21-1,NA,NA,TGTGCCAGCAGCAAAGTAGGGGCCCAGGGATCCTACGAGCAGTACTTC,CASSKVGAQGSYEQYF
TRBJ1-2,TRBV19,NA,NA,TGTGCCAGTAGCGTAGAAATTAACTATGGCTACACCTTC,CASSVEINYGYTF
TRBJ2-1,TRBV5-1,NA,NA,TGCGCCAGCAGGTCCGACAGCTCCTACAATGAGCAGTTCTTC,CASRSDSSYNEQFF
TRBJ1-1,TRBV30,NA,TRBD1,TGTGCCTGGAGTGCCGGGACAGGGTATTCCACTGAAGCTTTCTTT,CAWSAGTGYSTEAFF
TRBJ1-2,TRBV28,NA,NA,TGTGCCAGCAGTTCGTCAGCAGTACCAGGGAAGGACTATGGCTACACATTC,CASSSSAVPGKDYGYTF
TRBJ2-5,TRBV10-2,NA,TRBD1,TGCGCCAGCAGTATGGACAGGGCCCAAGAGACCCAGTACTTC,CASSMDRAQETQYF
TRBJ1-1,TRBV18,once,TRBD1,TGTGCCAGCTCACCAGACGGGACAGGGGCGGAAGCTTTCTTT,CASSPDGTGAEAFF
TRBJ1-2,TRBV7-2,few,NA,TGTGCCAGCAGCTTAGACCCGGCAGGGGAATTTGGATATGGCTACACCTTC,CASSLDPAGEFGYGYTF
TRBJ1-1,TRBV18,NA,NA,TGTGCCAGCTCGCAGGGAACTATGAACACTGAAGCTTTCTTT,CASSQGTMNTEAFF
TRBJ1-5,TRBV6-2/TRBV6-3,NA,NA,TGTGCCAGCAGCCCTGGGGCAAGGAATCAGCCCCAGCATTTT,CASSPGARNQPQHF
TRBJ2-3,TRBV4-1,NA,TRBD2,TGCGCCAGCAGCCAGCCAGGACTAGCGGGATATAATACGCAGTATTTT,CASSQPGLAGYNTQYF
TRBJ2-1,TRBV11-3,NA,NA,TGTGCCAGCAGCTTAGATAGTGCGGGGTTTGGTGAGCAGTTCTTC,CASSLDSAGFGEQFF
TRBJ1-6,TRBV5-1,NA,NA,TGCGCCAGCAGCTTGAGAGGGGAGGAGAGTTCACCCCTCCACTTT,CASSLRGEESSPLHF
TRBJ2-1,TRBV28,NA,TRBD2,TGTGCCAGCAGTTTATTGGGGACTAGCGGGAGGTTGGGGTACAATGAGCAGTTCTTC,CASSLLGTSGRLGYNEQFF
TRBJ2-1,TRBV2,NA,NA,TGTGCCAGCAGTGAACCGGCGGCATACAATGAGCAGTTCTTC,CASSEPAAYNEQFF
TRBJ2-5,TRBV7-8,few,NA,TGTGCCAGCAGCTTAGACCGACAGCCTCAAGAGACCCAGTACTTC,CASSLDRQPQETQYF
TRBJ1-5,TRBV9,NA,NA,TGTGCCAGCAGCGTAGCAGGGGATCAGCCCCAGCATTTT,CASSVAGDQPQHF
TRBJ2-1,TRBV6-2/TRBV6-3,NA,TRBD2,TGTGCCAGCAGTTCCGCAGGGGCGGGGGGTACCTACAATGAGCAGTTCTTC,CASSSAGAGGTYNEQFF
TRBJ2-7,TRBV28,NA,TRBD1,TGTGCCAGCAGTTTATACCCGCAGGGGGTGGGCTACGAGCAGTACTTC,CASSLYPQGVGYEQYF
TRBJ1-1,TRBV2,NA,TRBD1,TGTGCCAGCAGGTCCAGGGGGCACACTGAAGCTTTCTTT,CASRSRGHTEAFF
TRBJ2-5,TRBV5-4,NA,TRBD2,TGTGCCAGCAGCTTGACTTATAGCGGGATGGGCGAGACCCAGTACTTC,CASSLTYSGMGETQYF
TRBJ1-5,TRBV28,NA,TRBD1,TGTGCCACTATCTCAGGGGGCGCGGGTCAGCCCCAGCATTTT,CATISGGAGQPQHF
TRBJ2-3,TRBV11-3,few,NA,TGTGCCAGCAGCTTAGGCCCTAGCCGACCCCCTGGCACAGATACGCAGTATTTT,CASSLGPSRPPGTDTQYF
TRBJ2-7,TRBV6-2/TRBV6-3,NA,NA,TGTGCCAGCAGTTATTCAGGGAACTACGAGCAGTACTTC,CASSYSGNYEQYF
TRBJ2-5,TRBV7-3,once,TRBD1,TGTGCCAGCAGCCCACAGGGGGCTCAAGAGACCCAGTACTTC,CASSPQGAQETQYF
TRBJ1-1,TRBV3-1/TRBV3-2,NA,NA,TGTGCCAGCAGCCAACACATAATGAACACTGAAGCTTTCTTT,CASSQHIMNTEAFF
TRBJ1-1,TRBV4-1,NA,NA,TGCGCCAGCAGCGGTAGCTTAGTGAACACTGAAGCTTTCTTT,CASSGSLVNTEAFF